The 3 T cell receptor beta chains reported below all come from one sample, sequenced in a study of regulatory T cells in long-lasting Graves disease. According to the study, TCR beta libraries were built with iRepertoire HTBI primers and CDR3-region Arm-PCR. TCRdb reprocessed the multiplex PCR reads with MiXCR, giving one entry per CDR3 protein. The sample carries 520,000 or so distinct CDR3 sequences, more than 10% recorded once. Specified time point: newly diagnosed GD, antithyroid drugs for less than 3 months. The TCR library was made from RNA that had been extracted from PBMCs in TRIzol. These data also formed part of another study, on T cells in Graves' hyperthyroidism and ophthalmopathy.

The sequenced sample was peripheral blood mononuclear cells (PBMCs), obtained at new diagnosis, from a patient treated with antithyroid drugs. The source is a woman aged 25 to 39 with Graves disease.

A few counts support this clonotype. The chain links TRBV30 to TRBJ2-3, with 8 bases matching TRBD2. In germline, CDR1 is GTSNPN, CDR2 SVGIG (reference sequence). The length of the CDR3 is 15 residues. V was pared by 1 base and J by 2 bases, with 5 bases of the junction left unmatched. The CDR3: CAWSGASGLTDTQYF. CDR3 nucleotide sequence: TGTGCCTGGAGTGGGGCTAGCGGGCTCACAGATACGCAGTATTTT.

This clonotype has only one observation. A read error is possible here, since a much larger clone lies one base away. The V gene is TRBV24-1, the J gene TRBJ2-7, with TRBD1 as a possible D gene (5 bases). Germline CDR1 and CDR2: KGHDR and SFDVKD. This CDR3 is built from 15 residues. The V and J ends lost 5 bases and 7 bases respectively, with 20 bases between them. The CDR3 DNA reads TGTGCCACCAGTGGGGGCAGAAACTCCTACAATGAGCAGTACTTC. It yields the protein CATSGGRNSYNEQYF.

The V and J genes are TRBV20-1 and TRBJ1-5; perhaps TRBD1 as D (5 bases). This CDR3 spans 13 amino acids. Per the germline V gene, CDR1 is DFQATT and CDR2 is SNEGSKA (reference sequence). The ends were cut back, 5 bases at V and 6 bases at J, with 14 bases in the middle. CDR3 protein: CSAPRGEGQPQHF. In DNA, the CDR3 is TGCAGTGCTCCGCGGGGGGAAGGTCAGCCCCAGCATTTT.